The rows below give T cell receptor beta chains drawn from one sample of a study of blood T cell repertoires in COVID-19. Here immunoSEQ multiplex PCR was the method, and the copy in TCRdb shows in-frame clones only, minus some. The table lists roughly 260,000 clones, approximately 91% of them singletons, with about 2.5% in the top ten. The sample consisted of peripheral blood. The receptor source for this set is a young adult with COVID-19, enrolled during active disease. CDR3s include the opening cysteine and the closing phenylalanine or tryptophan. A D gene is named only where the DNA matches it firmly. Clone size is shown for a subset of rows, as once, few, many or a class of expanded clone.

clone size	V gene	D gene	J gene	CDR3 protein	CDR3 DNA
-	TRBV6-5	TRBD2	TRBJ2-7	CASSPRLAGGGEQYF	TGTGCCAGCAGTCCTCGACTAGCGGGAGGCGGGGAGCAGTACTTC
once	TRBV6-4	-	TRBJ1-2	CASHSGYTF	TGTGCCAGTCATTCTGGCTACACCTTC
-	TRBV7-2	-	TRBJ2-3	CASSLPPDTQYF	TGTGCCAGCAGCTTACCTCCCGATACGCAGTATTTT
once	TRBV15	-	TRBJ2-2	CATRRAVGELFF	TGTGCCACCAGGCGGGCGGTGGGGGAGCTGTTTTTT
-	TRBV18	TRBD1	TRBJ2-1	CASSQDRGWDEQFF	TGTGCCAGCTCACAGGACAGGGGGTGGGATGAGCAGTTCTTC
once	TRBV5-1	TRBD2	TRBJ2-1	CASSLQGLEDNEQFF	TGCGCCAGCAGCTTGCAAGGACTAGAAGACAATGAGCAGTTCTTC
-	TRBV11-3	TRBD1	TRBJ1-5	CASSLEDRVSNQPQHF	TGTGCCAGCAGCCTGGAGGACAGGGTCAGCAATCAGCCCCAGCATTTT
-	TRBV6-2/TRBV6-3	-	TRBJ2-1	CASSTGYNEQFF	TGTGCCAGCAGCACAGGTTACAATGAGCAGTTCTTC
-	TRBV5-1	TRBD1	TRBJ1-2	CASSLGTGPNYGYTF	TGCGCCAGCAGCTTGGGGACAGGTCCTAACTATGGCTACACCTTC
-	TRBV7-3	-	TRBJ2-5	CASSLGGAQETQYF	TGTGCCAGCAGCTTGGGCGGGGCCCAAGAGACCCAGTACTTC
-	TRBV2	-	TRBJ1-2	CASSEQNSNYGYTF	TGTGCCAGCAGTGAGCAGAATTCTAACTATGGCTACACCTTC
-	TRBV6-5	-	TRBJ1-3	CASSPFGSSGNTIYF	TGTGCCAGCAGCCCATTTGGGAGCTCTGGAAACACCATATATTTT
once	TRBV19	TRBD2	TRBJ2-1	CASSTQTSGAYNEQFF	TGTGCCAGTAGTACCCAGACTAGCGGGGCCTACAATGAGCAGTTCTTC
-	TRBV13	TRBD2	TRBJ2-7	CASSLVTSGRAYEQYF	TGTGCCAGCAGCTTAGTAACTAGCGGGAGGGCCTACGAGCAGTACTTC
-	TRBV5-1	-	TRBJ1-1	CASSSGVLTENTEAFF	TGCGCCAGCTCCTCTGGCGTGTTGACTGAGAACACTGAAGCTTTCTTT
-	TRBV18	-	TRBJ2-1	CASSPPPSEYNEQFF	TGTGCCAGCTCACCACCACCCTCTGAGTACAATGAGCAGTTCTTC
-	TRBV19	-	TRBJ2-3	CASSTAGGGGSTDTQYF	TGTGCCAGTAGTACGGCAGGAGGGGGCGGGAGCACAGATACGCAGTATTTT
-	TRBV9	-	TRBJ1-5	CASSVGTPPGNQPQHF	TGTGCCAGCAGCGTAGGGACTCCCCCCGGCAATCAGCCCCAGCATTTT